These 30 T cell receptor beta chains originate from one sample sequenced in a study of beta chain features in type 1 diabetes. The study's findings and limits: Type 1 diabetes patients showed a moderate but significant shortening of TCRB CDR3s in all four CD4+ subsets.

The antigens of these receptors remain unknown. The investigators reverse transcribed all of the isolated RNA, so they sequenced expressed TCRB transcripts. Using immunoSEQ multiplex PCR, the repertoire was profiled, and TCRdb retains in-frame clones only, with some absent. The sample holds roughly 260,000 clones, 20% seen once. The sequenced sample consisted of naive CD4+ T cells from blood. All receptors come from a woman aged 40 to 50 with type 1 diabetes.

Concerning this clone itself: The sample has other DNA sequences that encode this CDR3 too. The chain uses TRBV28 and TRBJ2-1, with 12 bases that match TRBD2. Germline V lookup: CDR1 MDHEN, CDR2 SYDVKM. V dropped 2 bases and J dropped 4; count of bases not matched to a gene: 0. The CDR3 has 15 residues. This CDR3 reads CASSLLAGGYNEQFF. The CDR3 nucleotides are TGTGCCAGCAGTTTACTAGCGGGAGGGTACAATGAGCAGTTCTTC.

This clone has only a few counts. This chain connects TRBV7-2 to TRBJ2-5; D is possibly TRBD1 (5 bases). CDR1 is SGHTA and CDR2 is FQGNSA in the germline V gene. The CDR3 totals 13 residues. V gave up 5 bases and J gave up 5 bases, with 12 bases separating them. CDR3 sequence (DNA): TGTGCCAGCAGCCAACAGGATTTGGAGACCCAGTACTTC. Translated, it gives CASSQQDLETQYF.

This clone occurred a few times. J is TRBJ1-2 and V is TRBV9; D possibly corresponds to TRBD1 (5 bases). The CDR3 loop spans 14 amino acids. Germline V gives CDR1 SGDLS, CDR2 YYNGEE. Between the trimmed V and J ends, which lost 0 bases and 5 bases, there was a span of 11 bases. As DNA, the CDR3 is TGTGCCAGCAGCGTAGCGGCAGGGTGGTATGGCTACACCTTC. Protein product: CASSVAAGWYGYTF.

This chain links TRBV7-2 with TRBJ1-5, with TRBD1 as a possible D gene (6 bases). The CDR3 consists of 14 residues. Trimming stripped 5 bases from V and 3 bases from J, with 11 bases between. CDR1 is SGHTA, CDR2 FQGNSA, per germline. CDR3 bases: TGTGCCAGCAGCCCCGACAGGTTCAATCAGCCCCAGCATTTT. Amino acid sequence: CASSPDRFNQPQHF.

The gene calls are TRBV27 and TRBJ1-5; maybe TRBD1 (5 bases). CDR3 size: 13 residues. With 5 bases removed from V and 3 bases from J, the gap between germline ends came to 8 bases. Germline V gene sequence: CDR1 MNHEY, CDR2 SMNVEV (reference sequence). The CDR3 region has the DNA TGTGCCAGCAGTCGGACACACAATCAGCCCCAGCATTTT. Protein sequence: CASSRTHNQPQHF.

The gene calls are TRBV6-5 and TRBJ2-7; 9 bases are shared with TRBD2. Germline V lookup: CDR1 MNHEY, CDR2 SVGAGI. V shed 6 bases, J shed 3 bases, and the junction held 9 bases outside the gene matches. This CDR3 has 15 amino acids. The CDR3 here is CASRNPSGDFYEQYF. The CDR3 region has the DNA TGTGCCAGCAGGAACCCTAGCGGGGATTTCTACGAGCAGTACTTC.

With respect to this clone: This CDR3 is also generated by other DNA sequences in the sample. V and J are TRBV2 and TRBJ2-7, with D unclear. Germline V lookup: CDR1 SNHLY, CDR2 FYNNEI. This CDR3 contains 11 residues. With 7 bases removed from V and 4 bases from J, the gap between germline ends came to 8 bases. CDR3 sequence: CASTLLYEQYF. CDR3 DNA: TGTGCCAGCACTCTCCTTTACGAGCAGTACTTC.

There are a few counts of this clone. V usage is TRBV29-1 and J usage is TRBJ1-1; D may be TRBD1 (6 bases). Trimming stripped 0 bases from V and 12 bases from J, with 14 bases between. Germline loops: CDR1 SQVTM, CDR2 ANQGSEA. The CDR3 extends over 12 amino acids. The chain's CDR3 is CSVEDIGTTSFF. CDR3 sequence (DNA): TGCAGCGTTGAAGATATAGGGACAACCTCTTTCTTT.

This clone was counted a few times. As DNA, the CDR3 is TGTGCCAGCAGTCGGACAGGGTATCACTATGGCTACACCTTC. As protein: CASSRTGYHYGYTF. The chain combines TRBV28 with TRBJ1-2, with 8 bases identical to TRBD1. V lost 5 bases, J lost 3 bases, and 5 bases stayed unmatched. Germline V gene sequence: CDR1 MDHEN, CDR2 SYDVKM. CDR3 length: 14 residues.

The V gene is TRBV29-1, the J gene TRBJ1-1; 9 nucleotides align to TRBD1. The V gene's germline CDR1 is SQVTM and CDR2 ANQGSEA. The V segment lost 7 bases and the J segment 1 base; nucleotides outside the gene matches: 4. The CDR3 contains 13 residues. The DNA for the CDR3 is TGCAGCGGGGGGACAGGGCGGAACACTGAAGCTTTCTTT. Translated: CSGGTGRNTEAFF.

This clone was seen a few times. This chain joins TRBV19 and TRBJ1-1; no definite D call. CDR1 LNHDA and CDR2 SQIVND come from the germline V gene (reference sequence). The CDR3 consists of 15 residues. Trimming took 4 bases from V and 1 from J, leaving 13 bases between them. The CDR3 nucleotides read TGTGCCAGTAGTAGTAACCCCGGAGGGAACACTGAAGCTTTCTTT. Protein sequence: CASSSNPGGNTEAFF.

The rearrangement links TRBV4-3 to TRBJ1-1; D possibly corresponds to TRBD1 (5 bases). The CDR3 consists of 15 residues. V lost 3 bases and J 8 bases, leaving 19 bases between the germline ends. The V gene's germline CDR1 is LGHNA and CDR2 YSLEER. CDR3 in DNA: TGCGCCAGCAGCCACGGATTAAGGGGCGGCAACGAAGCTTTCTTT. Translating gives CASSHGLRGGNEAFF.

This clone was observed a few times. This chain uses TRBV5-1 with TRBJ2-5; TRBD2 is a possible D gene (5 bases). This CDR3 has 13 residues. Trimming pared 1 base from V and 3 bases from J, leaving 7 bases between. CDR1 is SGHRS, CDR2 YFSETQ, per germline. The CDR3: CASSLWEKETQYF. The CDR3 region has the DNA TGCGCCAGCAGCTTGTGGGAGAAAGAGACCCAGTACTTC. Filled out from reference TRBV5-1 and TRBJ2-5, the complete variable domain reads KAGVTQTPRYLIKTRGQQVTLSCSPISGHRSVSWYQQTPGQGLQFLFEYFSETQRNKGNFPGRFSGRQFSNSRSEMNVSTLELGDSALYLCASSLWEKETQYFGPGTRLLVL.

In its sample, this clone was seen a few times. The rearrangement joins TRBV18 to TRBJ1-4; TRBD1 might be the D (5 bases). V lost 1 base, J lost 2 bases, and 5 bases lay in between. This CDR3 region has 14 residues. Germline CDR1 is KGHSH and CDR2 is LQKENI. The CDR3 coding sequence is TGTGCCAGCTCACCACAGGGGACTAATGAAAAACTGTTTTTT. It yields the protein CASSPQGTNEKLFF. The whole variable domain, remainder taken from reference TRBV18 and TRBJ1-4, is NAGVMQNPRHLVRRRGQEARLRCSPMKGHSHVYWYRQLPEEGLKFMVYLQKENIIDESGMPKERFSAEFPKEGPSILRIQQVVRGDSAAYFCASSPQGTNEKLFFGSGTQLSVL.

In its sample, this clone was seen a few times. V usage is TRBV5-4 and J usage is TRBJ2-7, with 8 bases lining up with TRBD2. CDR1 and CDR2 (germline): SGHNT, YYREEE (reference sequence). This CDR3 comprises 13 residues. The V and J ends lost 4 bases and 5 bases, in that order; junction bases with no gene match: 5. CDR3 in DNA: TGTGCCAGCAGCGTCGGGAGGGCCCACGAGCAGTACTTC. This translates into CASSVGRAHEQYF.

This rearrangement joins TRBV11-2 to TRBJ2-4, with D tentatively TRBD2 (7 bases). V was shortened by 2 bases and J by 9 bases, with 20 bases between the two germline ends. The CDR3 extends over 16 amino acids. Germline lookup yields CDR1 SGHAT and CDR2 FQNNGV. The CDR3 loop is CASSLYHGGLGGIQYF. The CDR3 region has the DNA TGTGCCAGCAGCTTATATCACGGGGGGCTCGGGGGCATTCAGTACTTC.

With regard to this clone: Other DNA variants within this sample encode the same CDR3. The chain combines TRBV4-3 with TRBJ1-5; D unresolved. The CDR3 sequence is 13 residues long. Germline CDR1 is LGHNA and CDR2 is YSLEER. Trimming stripped 0 bases from V and 7 bases from J, with 7 bases between. The CDR3 here is CASSQDPGQPQHF. The CDR3 coding sequence is TGCGCCAGCAGCCAAGATCCGGGGCAGCCCCAGCATTTT.

The chain employs TRBV6-5 and TRBJ1-2; D remains unclear. This CDR3 is built from 12 residues. The V gene's germline CDR1 is MNHEY and CDR2 SVGAGI. V shed 5 bases and J shed 4 bases, with 8 bases lying between them. The CDR3 coding sequence is TGTGCCAGCAGTACCGGTACCTATGGCTACACCTTC. Residues: CASSTGTYGYTF.

The chain is built from TRBV6-6 and TRBJ1-1, with a tentative D call TRBD1 (5 bases). The V gene lost 2 bases and the J gene lost 0 bases, with 7 bases spanning the gap. Germline V gives CDR1 MNHNY, CDR2 SVGAGI (reference sequence). There are 14 residues in the CDR3. This chain's CDR3 is CASSYKGMNTEAFF. CDR3 nucleotide sequence: TGTGCCAGCAGTTACAAGGGGATGAACACTGAAGCTTTCTTT.

A few counts support this clone. V usage is TRBV5-1 and J usage is TRBJ2-5, with D perhaps matching TRBD1 (6 bases). The CDR3 extends over 13 amino acids. Germline-derived CDR1 and CDR2 are SGHRS and YFSETQ. The V end was cut by 4 bases, the J end by 1 base, with 8 bases between. CDR3 loop: CASSLDSQETQYF. CDR3 bases: TGCGCCAGCAGCCTGGACAGCCAAGAGACCCAGTACTTC.

CDR3 amino acids: CASSRGTGTGGGYTF. The CDR3 coding sequence is TGCGCCAGCAGCCGAGGGACAGGGACCGGGGGTGGCTACACCTTC. The rearrangement uses TRBV4-3 and TRBJ1-2, with 9 positions matching TRBD1. J was trimmed by 7 bases and V by 4 bases; bases with no gene match: 10. The CDR3 covers 15 residues. Germline CDR1 and CDR2: LGHNA and YSLEER.

This clone was counted a few times. This rearrangement joins TRBV6-5 to TRBJ2-3, with TRBD1 identical over 7 bases. The CDR3 runs 16 residues. Germline assignment: CDR1 MNHEY and CDR2 SVGAGI. Trimming at V came to 2 bases and at J to 1 base, leaving 6 bases not matched to a gene. CDR3 sequence reads: CASSYEGALGTDTQYF. The CDR3 DNA is TGTGCCAGCAGTTACGAGGGGGCCCTCGGCACAGATACGCAGTATTTT.

This clone was picked up a small number of times. The rearrangement links TRBV4-3 to TRBJ2-1; possibly TRBD1 for D (6 bases). The CDR3 is 14 residues long. In germline, CDR1 is LGHNA, CDR2 YSLEER. Trimming shortened V by 4 bases and J by 4 bases, and 11 bases separated the two germline ends. The CDR3 loop reads CASSRTGIYNEQFF. The CDR3 nucleotides read TGCGCCAGCAGCCGAACAGGGATTTACAATGAGCAGTTCTTC.

Only a few counts were recorded for this clone. The chain has TRBV4-2 and TRBJ1-5; 7 nucleotides line up with TRBD1. The ends lost 3 bases at V and 7 bases at J; junction bases unmatched: 9. Germline V gives CDR1 LGHNA, CDR2 YNFKEQ. This CDR3 spans 15 amino acids. In DNA form, the CDR3 reads TGTGCCAGCAGCCATTCCGACAGGGTTGAACAGCCCCAGCATTTT. It specifies CASSHSDRVEQPQHF.

Only a few counts were recorded for this clone. This chain uses TRBV13 with TRBJ2-3; tentatively, D is TRBD1 (6 bases). The CDR3 extends over 15 amino acids. The germline gives CDR1 PRHDT, CDR2 FYEKMQ (reference sequence). V was pared by 2 bases and J by 0 bases, with 9 bases between. The CDR3, as DNA: TGTGCCAGCAGCTTACGGACAGCTAGCACAGATACGCAGTATTTT. This encodes CASSLRTASTDTQYF.

The chain has TRBV5-1 and TRBJ2-3; TRBD1 is a possible D gene (6 bases). In germline, CDR1 is SGHRS, CDR2 YFSETQ. V lost 0 bases to trimming and J lost 0 bases, with 8 bases between them. The CDR3 runs to 15 residues. For the CDR3, the DNA is TGCGCCAGCAGCTTGGAGGGGGTTAGCACAGATACGCAGTATTTT. This codes for CASSLEGVSTDTQYF.

In its sample, this clone was seen a few times. The rearrangement uses TRBV2 and TRBJ2-7; perhaps TRBD1 as D (5 bases). The V and J ends lost 6 bases and 0 bases respectively, with 12 bases between them. The CDR3 is made up of 14 amino acids. Germline CDR1 and CDR2: SNHLY and FYNNEI. The CDR3 nucleotides are TGTGCCAGCAGATTAGGACATCACTCCTACGAGCAGTACTTC. Residues: CASRLGHHSYEQYF.

The genes are TRBV7-2 and TRBJ2-7, with D possibly matching TRBD2 (6 bases). The CDR3 is 13 amino acids. Germline-derived CDR1 and CDR2 are SGHTA and FQGNSA. V was pared by 5 bases and J by 9 bases, with 17 bases between. The CDR3 DNA follows: TGTGCCAGCAGCCCCACTGCTAGCGAACTGCAGTACTTC. Its protein is CASSPTASELQYF.

The chain uses TRBV18 and TRBJ2-2; D is unresolved. Germline V gene data show CDR1 as KGHSH and CDR2 as LQKENI. The CDR3 is 13 residues long. Trimming took 10 bases from V and 6 from J, leaving 15 bases between them. CDR3 DNA sequence: TGTGCCACGCTCGTCACGGTCCCCGGGGAGCTGTTTTTT. Translating it yields CATLVTVPGELFF.

This CDR3 is CASSSTPQGHAEAFF. The CDR3 DNA sequence: TGTGCCAGCAGCTCGACGCCGCAGGGGCACGCTGAAGCTTTCTTT. This chain uses TRBV7-8 with TRBJ1-1; D might be TRBD1 (6 bases). In germline, CDR1 is SGHVS, CDR2 FQNEAQ. Trimming pared 4 bases from V and 6 bases from J, leaving 18 bases between. The CDR3 extends over 15 amino acids.